What follows describes a single TCR beta chain. This sample is part of a study of control samples from healthy donors and cancer patients. TCRdb keeps only in-frame clones here, not all; method: immunoSEQ multiplex PCR. This table has some 130,000 clones, about 94% appearing once. This CDR3 has 15 amino acids. Germline loops: CDR1 LGHDT, CDR2 YNNKEL (reference sequence). Trimming left V 0 bases short and J 3 bases short, with 6 bases between. The chain is built from TRBV3-1 (or the pseudogene TRBV3-2) and TRBJ1-6; the D is unclear. Sequences were obtained from blood. This sequence was found in a man aged 25 to 45 in good health. This CDR3 reads CASSQDMRYNSPLHF. Here the CDR3 DNA reads TGTGCCAGCAGCCAAGATATGCGCTATAATTCACCCCTCCACTTT.